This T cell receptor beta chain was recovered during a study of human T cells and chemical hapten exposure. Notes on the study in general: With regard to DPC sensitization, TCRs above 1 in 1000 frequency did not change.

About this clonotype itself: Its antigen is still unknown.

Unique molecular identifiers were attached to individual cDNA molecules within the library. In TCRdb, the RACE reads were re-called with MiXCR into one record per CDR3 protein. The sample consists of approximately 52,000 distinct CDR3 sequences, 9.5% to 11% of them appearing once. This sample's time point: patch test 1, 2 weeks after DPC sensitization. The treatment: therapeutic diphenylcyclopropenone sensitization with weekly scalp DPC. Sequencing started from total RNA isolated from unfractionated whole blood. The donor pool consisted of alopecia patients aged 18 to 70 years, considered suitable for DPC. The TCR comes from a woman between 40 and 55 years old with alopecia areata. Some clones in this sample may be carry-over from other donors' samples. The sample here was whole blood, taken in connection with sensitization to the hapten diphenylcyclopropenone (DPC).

CDR3 sequence (DNA): TGTGCCAGCAGAGCGGGACAAAACACCGGGGAGCTGTTTTTT. Its translation: CASRAGQNTGELFF. This chain connects TRBV6-1 to TRBJ2-2; D perhaps matches TRBD2 (7 bases). The CDR3 is made up of 14 amino acids. Germline V lookup: CDR1 MNHNS, CDR2 SASEGT. The V end was cut by 6 bases, the J end by 2 bases, with 10 bases between.